The sequence of this T cell receptor beta chain was determined in a study of blood T cell repertoires in COVID-19. For the study at large: COVID-19 samples, acute and convalescent, were from the United States, Italy and Spain.

Cohort assignment relied on participant-reported clinical history. What the recovered Cohort 3 donors had was two negative PCRs, clearance, or symptom resolution. Per the original methods: From reference gene primer amplification, estimates of nucleated cell counts were derived. Only in-frame clones appear in the TCRdb table, and some are missing; sequencing was by immunoSEQ multiplex PCR. V, J and clone size were drawn from that table, and D and trimming were deduced from the DNA. Of under 300,000 clones listed, 85% to 90% are singletons. The sequence derives from a man aged 18 to 35 who had recovered from COVID-19. The sequencing sample was made of PBMCs or T cells enriched from blood (not recorded which).

CDR3 residues: CASSSTGLTGELFF. The CDR3 region has the DNA TGTGCCAGCAGTTCCACAGGTCTCACCGGGGAGCTGTTTTTT. The genes are TRBV28 and TRBJ2-2; TRBD1 might be the D (5 bases). The V and J ends lost 4 bases and 4 bases respectively, with 10 bases between them. The germline CDR1 and CDR2 sequences are MDHEN and SYDVKM. There are 14 residues in the CDR3.